This TCR beta chain was found in a study of control samples from healthy donors and cancer patients. Sequenced by immunoSEQ multiplex PCR; TCRdb stores in-frame clones only, minus some. This sample has tens of thousands of clones, with roughly 87% found just once. CDR3 length: 15 amino acids. Germline-derived CDR1 and CDR2 are MNHEY and SVGEGT. V lost 1 base and J 3 bases, leaving 13 bases between the germline ends. Sequenced input: blood. The source is a woman between 50 and 59 years old in good health. The chain recombines TRBV6-2 or TRBV6-3 with TRBJ2-7, with D possibly TRBD1 on 6 matching bases. CDR3 protein: CASSYWGHNLYEQYF. Written as DNA, the CDR3 is TGTGCCAGCAGTTACTGGGGACACAACCTCTACGAGCAGTACTTC.